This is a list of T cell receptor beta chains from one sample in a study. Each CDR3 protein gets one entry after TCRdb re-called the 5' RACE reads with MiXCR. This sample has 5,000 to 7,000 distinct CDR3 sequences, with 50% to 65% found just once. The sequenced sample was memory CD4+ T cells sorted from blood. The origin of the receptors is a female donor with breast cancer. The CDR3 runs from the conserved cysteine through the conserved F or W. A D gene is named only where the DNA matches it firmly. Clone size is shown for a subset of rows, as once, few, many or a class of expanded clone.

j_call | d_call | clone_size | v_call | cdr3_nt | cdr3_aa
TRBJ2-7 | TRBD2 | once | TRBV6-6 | TGTGCCAGCAGCTTGGATGGGGGGGAGTACGAGCAGTACTTC | CASSLDGGEYEQYF
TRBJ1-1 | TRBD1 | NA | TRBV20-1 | TGCAGTGCCGTGACAGGGAAGAACACTGAAGCTTTCTTT | CSAVTGKNTEAFF
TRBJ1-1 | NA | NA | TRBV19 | TGTGCCAGTAGAAGGTTTTCCGGGGGTATGAACACTGAAGCTTTCTTT | CASRRFSGGMNTEAFF
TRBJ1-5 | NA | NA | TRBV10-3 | TGTGCCATCAGTGAGGAGAGCAATAAGCCCCAGCATTTT | CAISEESNKPQHF
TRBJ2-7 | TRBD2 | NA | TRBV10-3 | TGTGCCATCAGCGCAAGCGGGAGTGCCGAGCAGTACTTC | CAISASGSAEQYF
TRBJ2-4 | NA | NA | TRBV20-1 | TGCAGTGCTAGAGACACCGAACTAGCCAAAAACATTCAGTACTTC | CSARDTELAKNIQYF
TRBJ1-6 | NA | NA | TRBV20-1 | TGCAGTGCTAGGGGAGACGGGACGGGATATAATTCACCCCTCCACTTT | CSARGDGTGYNSPLHF
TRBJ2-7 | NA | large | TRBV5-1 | TGCGCCAGCAGCTTCTCGGGGCAGGGGCCCCAATTTTCCTACGAGCAGTACTTC | CASSFSGQGPQFSYEQYF
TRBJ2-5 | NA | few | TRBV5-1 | TGCGCCAGCAGCCTAACTACAGGGAGAGAGACCCAGTACTTC | CASSLTTGRETQYF
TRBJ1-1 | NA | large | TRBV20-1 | TGCAGTGCTAGCCCCATGACTGCTAACACTGAAGCTTTCTTT | CSASPMTANTEAFF
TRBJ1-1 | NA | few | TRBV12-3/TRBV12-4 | TGTGCCAGCAGCTACACTACAGGGAGGGTCACTGAAGCTTTCTTT | CASSYTTGRVTEAFF
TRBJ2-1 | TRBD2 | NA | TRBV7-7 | TGTGCTAGCAGCCTATCTAGCGGGTCCTCCTACAATGAGCAGTTCTTC | CASSLSSGSSYNEQFF
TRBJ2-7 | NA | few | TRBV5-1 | TGCGCCAGCAGCCACGCCGGGACACGTTCCTACGAGCAGTACTTC | CASSHAGTRSYEQYF
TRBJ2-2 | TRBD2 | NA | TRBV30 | TGTGCCTGGAGTGCATGGGGGGGAAACACCGGGGAGCTGTTTTTT | CAWSAWGGNTGELFF
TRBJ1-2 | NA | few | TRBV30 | TGTGCCTGGGGAGCCCCGGGACACTATGGCTACACCTTC | CAWGAPGHYGYTF
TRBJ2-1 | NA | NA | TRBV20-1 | TGCAGTGCTAGAGAGGAAAGCGTCTCCTACAATGAGCAGTTCTTC | CSAREESVSYNEQFF